Listed below are T cell receptor beta chains from one sample, sequenced in a study of blood T cell repertoires in COVID-19. The assay was immunoSEQ multiplex PCR, and TCRdb's table has in-frame clones only and misses some. The data contain about 250,000 clones, approximately 86% of them singletons. Sequencing was performed on peripheral blood. The receptors shown here come from a human donor with COVID-19, enrolled during active disease. The donor label of this sample is uncertain. Each CDR3 is given with its conserved first and last residue. The order of the fields is J gene, CDR3 length, D gene, V gene, clone size, CDR3 DNA, CDR3 protein. A D gene is named only where the DNA matches it firmly. The size of a clone is reported for some rows only, either as once, few or many, or as a class for expanded clones.

TRBJ2-2 16 TRBD2 TRBV11-2 - TGTGCCAGCAGCTTAGTAGCGGGTTCGAACACCGGGGAGCTGTTTTTT CASSLVAGSNTGELFF
TRBJ2-1 17 TRBD1 TRBV6-6 - TGTGCCAGCAGTCTCCCGGGGACAGGGAGGGGTTACAATGAGCAGTTCTTC CASSLPGTGRGYNEQFF
TRBJ2-2 14 TRBD1 TRBV27 once TGTGCCAGCAGTCCGACAGGGGTTGCGGGGGAGCTGTTTTTT CASSPTGVAGELFF
TRBJ2-6 20 TRBD1 TRBV24-1 - TGTGCCACCAGTGATCGCACACCGGGACAGGGGGTCGACGGGGCCAACGTCCTGACTTTC CATSDRTPGQGVDGANVLTF
TRBJ2-1 13 - TRBV2 - TGTGCCAGCAGTGAAGACTATAACAATGAGCAGTTCTTC CASSEDYNNEQFF
TRBJ1-6 15 TRBD1 TRBV6-4 - TGTGCCAGCAGATCACAGGGGGCGGATAATTCACCCCTCCACTTT CASRSQGADNSPLHF
TRBJ2-1 15 TRBD1 TRBV18 few TGTGCCAGCTCACTACGACAGGGGAACTACAATGAGCAGTTCTTC CASSLRQGNYNEQFF
TRBJ2-3 15 - TRBV4-2 - TGTGCCAGCAGCCCGAGGGCGCGGGGCACAGATACGCAGTATTTT CASSPRARGTDTQYF
TRBJ1-5 15 TRBD1 TRBV4-1 - TGCGCCAGCAGCCAAGAGGGACAGGGAGGACAGCCCCAGCATTTT CASSQEGQGGQPQHF
TRBJ2-1 15 TRBD2 TRBV19 - TGTGCCAGTAGTATAGGCCTAGCGGGACCGGATGAGCAGTTCTTC CASSIGLAGPDEQFF
TRBJ2-3 15 TRBD2 TRBV19 - TGTGCCAGTAGTTTCCTAGCGGGGGACACAGATACGCAGTATTTT CASSFLAGDTDTQYF
TRBJ1-1 14 - TRBV5-1 - TGCGCCAGCAGCTTGGGACAGGCCGGGACTGAAGCTTTCTTT CASSLGQAGTEAFF
TRBJ1-4 16 TRBD1 TRBV9 - TGTGCCAGCAGCGTGGACGGGACAGGGGGTAATGAAAAACTGTTTTTT CASSVDGTGGNEKLFF
TRBJ1-1 14 - TRBV25-1 - TGTGCCAGCAGTGGAAGGGGAGGTGACACTGAAGCTTTCTTT CASSGRGGDTEAFF
TRBJ1-2 16 TRBD1 TRBV28 - TGTGCCAGCAGCCGACCAGGGACAGGAAGCCTCTATGGCTACACCTTC CASSRPGTGSLYGYTF
TRBJ1-6 15 TRBD1 TRBV28 - TGTGCCAGCAGTTTAGGCAGGGGGTATAGGTCACCCCTCCACTTT CASSLGRGYRSPLHF
TRBJ1-2 16 TRBD1 TRBV10-1 - TGCGCCAGCAGTGAGTCGAAACAGGGGGCATTCGAGGGCTACACCTTC CASSESKQGAFEGYTF
TRBJ1-3 15 TRBD1 TRBV7-9 - TGTGCCGGGGGACAGGGGGCGATGAGCAGAAACACCATATATTTT CAGGQGAMSRNTIYF
TRBJ2-3 16 TRBD2 TRBV29-1 - TGCAGCGTTGAAGATCTTCTAGCGGGAGCCCCGGATACGCAGTATTTT CSVEDLLAGAPDTQYF
TRBJ2-1 17 TRBD1 TRBV4-1 - TGCGCCAGCAGCCAAGACCGGGCAGGGGGTACGTACAATGAGCAGTTCTTC CASSQDRAGGTYNEQFF
TRBJ2-1 15 TRBD2 TRBV5-1 once TGCGCCAGCAGCTTGGTGACTAGCGGTTACAATGAGCAGTTCTTC CASSLVTSGYNEQFF
TRBJ2-1 15 - TRBV7-2 - TGTGCCAGCAGCCCCCGGGAGCGATTATACAATGAGCAGTTCTTC CASSPRERLYNEQFF
TRBJ1-2 12 - TRBV6-5 - TGTGCCAGCAGCCTAGATAACTATGGCTACACCTTC CASSLDNYGYTF
TRBJ2-1 17 - TRBV2 - TGTGCCAGCAGCGAGACTAGTCGGGAAAGGGGCTACAATGAGCAGTTCTTC CASSETSRERGYNEQFF
TRBJ1-1 15 TRBD1 TRBV2 - TGTGCCAGCAGCAACCGGGACAGGGGGTTAACTGAAGCTTTCTTT CASSNRDRGLTEAFF
TRBJ2-3 17 - TRBV11-2 - TGTGCCAGCAGCTTAGGTAGGCGCGGGGGCTACGCAGATACGCAGTATTTT CASSLGRRGGYADTQYF
TRBJ1-1 15 - TRBV28 - TGTGCCAGCAGTTTGCCAGGAAGCGGGCAGACTGAAGCTTTCTTT CASSLPGSGQTEAFF